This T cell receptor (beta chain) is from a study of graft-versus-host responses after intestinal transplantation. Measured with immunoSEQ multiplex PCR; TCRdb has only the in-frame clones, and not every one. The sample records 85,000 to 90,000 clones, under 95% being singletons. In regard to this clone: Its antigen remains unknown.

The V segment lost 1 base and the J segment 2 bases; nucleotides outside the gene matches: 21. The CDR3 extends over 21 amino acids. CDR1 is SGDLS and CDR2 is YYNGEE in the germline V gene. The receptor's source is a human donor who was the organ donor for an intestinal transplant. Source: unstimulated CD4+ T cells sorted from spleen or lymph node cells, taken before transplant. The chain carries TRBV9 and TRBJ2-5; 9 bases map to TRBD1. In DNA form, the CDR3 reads TGTGCCAGCAGCGTATCCGTTTGGCAAATCGATCGGGACAGGGAGCAAGAGACCCAGTACTTC. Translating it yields CASSVSVWQIDRDREQETQYF.